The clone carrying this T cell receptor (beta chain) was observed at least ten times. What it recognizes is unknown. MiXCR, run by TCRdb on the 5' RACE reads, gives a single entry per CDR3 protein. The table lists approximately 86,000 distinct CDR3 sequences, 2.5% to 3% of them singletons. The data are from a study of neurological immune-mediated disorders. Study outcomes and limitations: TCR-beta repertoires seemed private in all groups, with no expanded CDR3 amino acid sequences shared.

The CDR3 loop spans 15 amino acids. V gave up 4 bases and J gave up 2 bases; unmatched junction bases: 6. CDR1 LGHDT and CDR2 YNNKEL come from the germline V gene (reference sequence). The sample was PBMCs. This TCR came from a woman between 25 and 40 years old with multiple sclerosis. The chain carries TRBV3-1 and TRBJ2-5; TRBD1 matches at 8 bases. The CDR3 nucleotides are TGTGCCAGCAGCCTATGGGACAGGCGGCAAGAGACCCAGTACTTC. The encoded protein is CASSLWDRRQETQYF.